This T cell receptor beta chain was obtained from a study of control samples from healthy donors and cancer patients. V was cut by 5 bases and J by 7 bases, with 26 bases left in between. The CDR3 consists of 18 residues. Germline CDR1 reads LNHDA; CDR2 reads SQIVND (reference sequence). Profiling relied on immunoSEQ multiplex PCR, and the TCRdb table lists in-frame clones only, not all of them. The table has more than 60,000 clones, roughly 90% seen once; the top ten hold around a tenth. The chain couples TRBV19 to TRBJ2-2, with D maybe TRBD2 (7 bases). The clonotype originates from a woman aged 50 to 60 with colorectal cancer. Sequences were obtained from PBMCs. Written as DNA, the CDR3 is TGTGCCAGTAGTGGGGAGGGTTTAGGGACAAGGGTGAGCGGGGAGCTGTTTTTT. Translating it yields CASSGEGLGTRVSGELFF.